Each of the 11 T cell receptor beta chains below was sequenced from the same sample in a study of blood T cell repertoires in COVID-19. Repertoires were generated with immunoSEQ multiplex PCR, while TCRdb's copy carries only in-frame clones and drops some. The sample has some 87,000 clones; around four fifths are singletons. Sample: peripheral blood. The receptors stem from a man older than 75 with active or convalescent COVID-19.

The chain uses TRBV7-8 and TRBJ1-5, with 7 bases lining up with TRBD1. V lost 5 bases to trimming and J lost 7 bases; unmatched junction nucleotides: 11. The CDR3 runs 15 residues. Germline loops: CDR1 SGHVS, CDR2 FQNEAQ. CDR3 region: CASSPETGLWQPQHF. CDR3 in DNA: TGTGCCAGCAGCCCGGAGACAGGGCTTTGGCAGCCCCAGCATTTT.

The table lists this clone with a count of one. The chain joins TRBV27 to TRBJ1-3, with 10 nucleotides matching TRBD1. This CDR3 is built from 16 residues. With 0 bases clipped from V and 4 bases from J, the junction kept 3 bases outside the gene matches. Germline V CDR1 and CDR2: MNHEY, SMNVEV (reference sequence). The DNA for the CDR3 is TGTGCCAGCAGTTTATCCGGGACAGGGGTGGGAAACACCATATATTTT. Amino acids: CASSLSGTGVGNTIYF.

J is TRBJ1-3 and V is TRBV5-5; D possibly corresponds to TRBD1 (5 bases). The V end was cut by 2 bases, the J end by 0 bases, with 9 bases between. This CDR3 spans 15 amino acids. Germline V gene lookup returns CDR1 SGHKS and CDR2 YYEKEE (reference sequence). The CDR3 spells CASSFQGSSGNTIYF. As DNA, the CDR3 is TGTGCCAGCAGCTTCCAGGGAAGCTCTGGAAACACCATATATTTT.

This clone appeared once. In DNA form, the CDR3 reads TGTGCCAGCAGCTTAGGCCTCCTAGCCCCCACAGATACGCAGTATTTT. Translation gives CASSLGLLAPTDTQYF. This chain links TRBV11-2 with TRBJ2-3; D is possibly TRBD2 (5 bases). From germline, CDR1 is SGHAT and CDR2 FQNNGV. This CDR3 is 16 amino acids long. Trimming stripped 1 base from V and 2 bases from J, with 13 bases between. Drawing the rest from reference TRBV11-2 and TRBJ2-3, the complete variable domain is EAGVAQSPRYKIIEKRQSVAFWCNPISGHATLYWYQQILGQGPKLLIQFQNNGVVDDSQLPKDRFSAERLKGVDSTLKIQPAKLEDSAVYLCASSLGLLAPTDTQYFGPGTRLTVL.

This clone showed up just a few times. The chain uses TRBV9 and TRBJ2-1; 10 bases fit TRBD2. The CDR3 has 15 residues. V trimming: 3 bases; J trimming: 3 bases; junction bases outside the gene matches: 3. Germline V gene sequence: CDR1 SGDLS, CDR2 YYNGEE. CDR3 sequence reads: CASSDLAGVYNEQFF. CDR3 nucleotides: TGTGCCAGCAGCGATCTAGCGGGAGTCTACAATGAGCAGTTCTTC.

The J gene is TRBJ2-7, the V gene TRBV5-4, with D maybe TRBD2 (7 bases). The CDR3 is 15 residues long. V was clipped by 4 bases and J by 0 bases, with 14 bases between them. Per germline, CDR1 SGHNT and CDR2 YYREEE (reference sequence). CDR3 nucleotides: TGTGCCAGCAGCCGGGGGAGGGGGGGCTCCTACGAGCAGTACTTC. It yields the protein CASSRGRGGSYEQYF.

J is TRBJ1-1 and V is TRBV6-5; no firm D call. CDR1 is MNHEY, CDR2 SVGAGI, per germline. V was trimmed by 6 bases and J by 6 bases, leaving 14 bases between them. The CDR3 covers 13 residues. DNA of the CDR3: TGTGCCAGCAGACCGGGAAATGGGGCTGAAGCTTTCTTT. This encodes CASRPGNGAEAFF.

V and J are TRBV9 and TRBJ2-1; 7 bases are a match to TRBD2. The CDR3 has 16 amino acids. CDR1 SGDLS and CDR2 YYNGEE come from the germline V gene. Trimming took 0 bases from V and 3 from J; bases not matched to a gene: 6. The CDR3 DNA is TGTGCCAGCAGCGTAGATCTCCTAGCGGACTACAATGAGCAGTTCTTC. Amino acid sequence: CASSVDLLADYNEQFF.

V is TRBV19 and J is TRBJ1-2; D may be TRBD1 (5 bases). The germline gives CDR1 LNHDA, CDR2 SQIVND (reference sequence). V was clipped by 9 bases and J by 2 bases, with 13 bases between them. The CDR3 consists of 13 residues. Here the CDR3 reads CASRPRGNYGYTF. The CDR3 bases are TGTGCCAGCCGCCCTAGGGGCAACTATGGCTACACCTTC.

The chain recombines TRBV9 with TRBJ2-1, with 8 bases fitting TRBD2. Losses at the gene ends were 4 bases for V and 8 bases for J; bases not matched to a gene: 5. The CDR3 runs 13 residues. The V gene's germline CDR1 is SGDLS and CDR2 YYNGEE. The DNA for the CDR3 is TGTGCCAGCAGCCCGCAACTAGCGGATGAGCAGTTCTTC. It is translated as CASSPQLADEQFF.

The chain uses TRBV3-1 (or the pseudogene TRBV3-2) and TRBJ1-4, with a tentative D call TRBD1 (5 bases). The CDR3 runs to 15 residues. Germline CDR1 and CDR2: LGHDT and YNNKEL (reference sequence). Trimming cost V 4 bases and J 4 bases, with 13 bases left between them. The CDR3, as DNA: TGTGCCAGCAGCCTAGGGGTTTTGGGTAATGAAAAACTGTTTTTT. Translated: CASSLGVLGNEKLFF.